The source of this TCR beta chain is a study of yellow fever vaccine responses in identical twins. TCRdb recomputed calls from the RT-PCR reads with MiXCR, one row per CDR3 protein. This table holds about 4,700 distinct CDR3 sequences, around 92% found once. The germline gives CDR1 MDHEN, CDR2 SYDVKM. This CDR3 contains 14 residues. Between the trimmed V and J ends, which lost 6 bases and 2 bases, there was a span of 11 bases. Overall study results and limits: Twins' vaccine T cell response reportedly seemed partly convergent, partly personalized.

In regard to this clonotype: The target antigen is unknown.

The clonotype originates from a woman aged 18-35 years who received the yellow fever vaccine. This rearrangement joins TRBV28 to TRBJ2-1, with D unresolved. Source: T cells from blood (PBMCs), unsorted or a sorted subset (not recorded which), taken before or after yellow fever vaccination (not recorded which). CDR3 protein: CASSTTKAYNEQFF. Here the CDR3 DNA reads TGTGCCAGCAGCACAACCAAAGCCTACAATGAGCAGTTCTTC.